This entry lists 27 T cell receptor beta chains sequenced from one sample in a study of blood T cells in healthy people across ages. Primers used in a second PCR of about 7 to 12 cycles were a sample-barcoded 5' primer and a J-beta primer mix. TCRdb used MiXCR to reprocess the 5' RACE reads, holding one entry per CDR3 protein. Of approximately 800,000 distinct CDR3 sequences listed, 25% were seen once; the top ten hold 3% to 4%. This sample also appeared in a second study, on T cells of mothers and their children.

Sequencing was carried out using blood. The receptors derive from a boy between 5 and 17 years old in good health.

The chain's CDR3 is CASSLVRTWVRMNTEAFF. CDR3 in DNA: TGTGCCAGCAGCTTAGTAAGGACGTGGGTTAGAATGAACACTGAAGCTTTCTTT. The V gene is TRBV7-2, the J gene TRBJ1-1; no definite D call. Trimming cost V 1 base and J 0 bases, with 18 bases left between them. The CDR3 length is 18 residues. Germline CDR1 is SGHTA and CDR2 is FQGNSA.

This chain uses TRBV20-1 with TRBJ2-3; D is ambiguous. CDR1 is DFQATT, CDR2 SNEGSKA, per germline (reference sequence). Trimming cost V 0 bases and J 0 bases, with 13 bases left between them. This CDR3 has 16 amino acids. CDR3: CSARDANIASTDTQYF. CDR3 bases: TGCAGTGCTAGAGACGCTAACATCGCTAGCACAGATACGCAGTATTTT.

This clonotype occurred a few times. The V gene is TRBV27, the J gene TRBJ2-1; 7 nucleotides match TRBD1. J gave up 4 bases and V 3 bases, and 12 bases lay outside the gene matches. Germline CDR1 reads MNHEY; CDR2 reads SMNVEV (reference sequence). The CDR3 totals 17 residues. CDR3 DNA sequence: TGTGCCAGCAGTTTTGGGGCGGTGGACAGGATATACAATGAGCAGTTCTTC. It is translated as CASSFGAVDRIYNEQFF.

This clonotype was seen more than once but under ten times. The CDR3 sequence is CASSKTWETQYF. CDR3 in DNA: TGTGCCAGCAGTAAAACCTGGGAGACCCAGTACTTC. The chain links TRBV6-2 or TRBV6-3 to TRBJ2-5; D is unresolved. The V gene lost 5 bases and the J gene lost 5 bases, with 9 bases spanning the gap. This CDR3 comprises 12 residues. Germline lookup yields CDR1 MNHEY and CDR2 SVGEGT.

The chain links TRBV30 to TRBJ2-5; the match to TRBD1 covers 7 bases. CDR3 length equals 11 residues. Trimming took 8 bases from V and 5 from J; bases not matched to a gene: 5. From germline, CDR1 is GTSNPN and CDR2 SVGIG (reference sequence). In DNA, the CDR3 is TGTGCCGAGATGGACAGGGAGACCCAGTACTTC. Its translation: CAEMDRETQYF. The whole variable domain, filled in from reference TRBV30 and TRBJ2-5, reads SQTIHQWPATLVQPVGSPLSLECTVEGTSNPNLYWYRQAAGRGLQLLFYSVGIGQISSEVPQNLSASRPQDRQFILSSKKLLLSDSGFYLCAEMDRETQYFGPGTRLLVL.

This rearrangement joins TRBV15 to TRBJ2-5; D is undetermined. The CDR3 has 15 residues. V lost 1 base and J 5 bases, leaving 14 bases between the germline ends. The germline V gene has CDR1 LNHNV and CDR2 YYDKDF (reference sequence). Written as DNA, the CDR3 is TGTGCCACCAGCAGAGGAGTCATTACCCCGGAGACCCAGTACTTC. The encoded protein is CATSRGVITPETQYF.

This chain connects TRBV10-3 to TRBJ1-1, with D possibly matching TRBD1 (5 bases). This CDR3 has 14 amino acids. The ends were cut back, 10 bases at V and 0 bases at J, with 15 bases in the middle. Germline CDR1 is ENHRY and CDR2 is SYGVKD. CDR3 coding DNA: TGTGCCACCATGGGGGGGGGTTTGAACACTGAAGCTTTCTTT. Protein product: CATMGGGLNTEAFF.

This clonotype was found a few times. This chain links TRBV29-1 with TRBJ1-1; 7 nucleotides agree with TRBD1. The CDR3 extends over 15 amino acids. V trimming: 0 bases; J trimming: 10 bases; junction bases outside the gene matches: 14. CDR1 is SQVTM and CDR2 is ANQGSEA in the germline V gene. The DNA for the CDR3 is TGCAGCGTTGAAGAATGGGACAGAACAACGGTAGGAGCTTTCTTT. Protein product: CSVEEWDRTTVGAFF.

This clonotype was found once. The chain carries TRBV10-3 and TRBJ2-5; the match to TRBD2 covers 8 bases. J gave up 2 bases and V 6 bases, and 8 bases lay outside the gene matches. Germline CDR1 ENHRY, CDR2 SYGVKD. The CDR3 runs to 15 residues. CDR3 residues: CAISVSGELQETQYF. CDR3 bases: TGTGCCATCAGCGTTAGCGGGGAGCTTCAAGAGACCCAGTACTTC.

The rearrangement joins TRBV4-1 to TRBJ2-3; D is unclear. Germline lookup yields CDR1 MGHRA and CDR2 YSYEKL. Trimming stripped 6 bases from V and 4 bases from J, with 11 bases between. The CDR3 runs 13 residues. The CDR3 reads CASSRYYPDTQYF. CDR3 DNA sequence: TGCGCCAGCAGTCGCTATTACCCAGATACGCAGTATTTT.

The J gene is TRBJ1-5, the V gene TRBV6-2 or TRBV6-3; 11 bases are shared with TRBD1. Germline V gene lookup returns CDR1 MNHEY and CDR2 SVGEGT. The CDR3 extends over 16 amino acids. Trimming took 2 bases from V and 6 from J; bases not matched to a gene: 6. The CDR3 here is CASSYADRGQGQPQHF. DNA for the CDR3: TGTGCCAGCAGTTACGCGGACAGGGGGCAGGGTCAGCCCCAGCATTTT.

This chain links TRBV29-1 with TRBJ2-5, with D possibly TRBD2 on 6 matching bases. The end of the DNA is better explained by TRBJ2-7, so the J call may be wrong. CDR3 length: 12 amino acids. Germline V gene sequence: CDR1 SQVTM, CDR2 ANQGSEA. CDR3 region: CSVSGLRNEQYF. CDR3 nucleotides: TGCAGCGTCTCGGGACTTCGGAACGAGCAGTACTTC.

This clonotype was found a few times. CDR3 loop: CASSYRSGELFF. CDR3 DNA: TGTGCCAGCAGTTACAGGTCCGGGGAGCTGTTTTTT. J is TRBJ2-2 and V is TRBV6-5, with D uncertain. The CDR3 covers 12 residues. V lost 2 bases, J lost 6 bases, and 4 bases lay in between. Germline CDR1 MNHEY, CDR2 SVGAGI.

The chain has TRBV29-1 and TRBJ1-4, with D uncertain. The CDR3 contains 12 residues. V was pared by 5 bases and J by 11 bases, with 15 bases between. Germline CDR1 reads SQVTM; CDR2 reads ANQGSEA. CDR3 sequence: CSVMDSSGKLFF. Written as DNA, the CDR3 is TGCAGCGTTATGGACTCTTCGGGTAAACTGTTTTTT. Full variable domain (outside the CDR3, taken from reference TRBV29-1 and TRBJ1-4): SAVISQKPSRDICQRGTSLTIQCQVDSQVTMMFWYRQQPGQSLTLIATANQGSEATYESGFVIDKFPISRPNLTFSTLTVSNMSPEDSSIYLCSVMDSSGKLFFGSGTQLSVL.

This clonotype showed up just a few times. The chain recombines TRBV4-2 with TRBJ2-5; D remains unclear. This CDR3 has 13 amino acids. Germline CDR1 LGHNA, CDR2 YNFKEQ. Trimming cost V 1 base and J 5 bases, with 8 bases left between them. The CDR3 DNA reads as TGTGCCAGCAGCCAAGCCGAAGGGGAGACCCAGTACTTC. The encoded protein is CASSQAEGETQYF.

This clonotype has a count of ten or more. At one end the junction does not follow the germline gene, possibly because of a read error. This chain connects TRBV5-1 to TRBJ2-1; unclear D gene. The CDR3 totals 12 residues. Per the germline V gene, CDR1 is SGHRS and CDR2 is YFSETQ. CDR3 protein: CASSLASNEQFF. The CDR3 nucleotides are TGTGCCAGCAGCTTAGCAAGTAATGAGCAGTTCTTC. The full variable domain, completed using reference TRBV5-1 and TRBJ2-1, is KAGVTQTPRYLIKTRGQQVTLSCSPISGHRSVSWYQQTPGQGLQFLFEYFSETQRNKGNFPGRFSGRQFSNSRSEMNVSTLELGDSALYLCASSLASNEQFFGPGTRLTVL.

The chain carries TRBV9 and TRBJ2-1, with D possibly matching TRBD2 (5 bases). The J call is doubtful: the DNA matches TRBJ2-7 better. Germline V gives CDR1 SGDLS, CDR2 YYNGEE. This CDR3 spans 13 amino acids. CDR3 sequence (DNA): TGTGCCAGCAGCGTAGACGAGGGATACGAGCAGTACTTC. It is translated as CASSVDEGYEQYF.

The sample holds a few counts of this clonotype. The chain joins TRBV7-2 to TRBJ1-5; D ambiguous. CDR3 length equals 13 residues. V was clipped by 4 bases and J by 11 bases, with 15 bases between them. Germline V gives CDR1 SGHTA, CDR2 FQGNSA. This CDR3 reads CASSSPSESAQHF. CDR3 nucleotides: TGTGCCAGCAGCTCTCCCTCTGAATCCGCCCAGCATTTT.

This chain's CDR3 is CASSQSHRGSYNEQFF. The CDR3 nucleotides are TGCGCCAGCAGTCAATCGCACAGGGGTTCCTACAATGAGCAGTTCTTC. The rearrangement uses TRBV23-1 and TRBJ2-1; TRBD1 matches at 7 bases. TRBV23-1 is given ORF status, its function remaining uncertain. This CDR3 region has 16 residues. Trimming took 0 bases from V and 1 from J; bases not matched to a gene: 3.

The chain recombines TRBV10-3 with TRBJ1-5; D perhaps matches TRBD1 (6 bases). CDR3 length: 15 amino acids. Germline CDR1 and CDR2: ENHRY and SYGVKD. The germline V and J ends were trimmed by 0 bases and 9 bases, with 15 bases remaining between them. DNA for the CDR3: TGTGCCATCAGTGAGTCAACAGGGTGGGAAGGGCCCCAGCATTTT. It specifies CAISESTGWEGPQHF.

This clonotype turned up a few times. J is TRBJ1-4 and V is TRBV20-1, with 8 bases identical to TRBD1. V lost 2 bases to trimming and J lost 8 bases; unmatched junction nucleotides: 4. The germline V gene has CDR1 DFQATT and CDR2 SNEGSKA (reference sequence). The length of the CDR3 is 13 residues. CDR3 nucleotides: TGCAGTGCTAGACCACAGGGGGAGGAAAAACTGTTTTTT. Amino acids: CSARPQGEEKLFF.

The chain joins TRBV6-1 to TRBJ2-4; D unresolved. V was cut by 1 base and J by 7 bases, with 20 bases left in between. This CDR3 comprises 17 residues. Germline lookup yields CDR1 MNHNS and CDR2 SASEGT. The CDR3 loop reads CASSEDIFSNGGNIQYF. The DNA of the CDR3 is TGTGCCAGCAGTGAAGATATTTTTTCAAACGGTGGGAACATTCAGTACTTC.

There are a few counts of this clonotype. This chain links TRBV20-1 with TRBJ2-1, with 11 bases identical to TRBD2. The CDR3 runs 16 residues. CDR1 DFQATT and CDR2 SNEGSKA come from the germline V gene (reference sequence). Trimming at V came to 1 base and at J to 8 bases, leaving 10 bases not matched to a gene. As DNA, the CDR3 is TGCAGTGCTAGAGTGCCCCGACTAGCGGGAATGGATGAGCAGTTCTTC. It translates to CSARVPRLAGMDEQFF.

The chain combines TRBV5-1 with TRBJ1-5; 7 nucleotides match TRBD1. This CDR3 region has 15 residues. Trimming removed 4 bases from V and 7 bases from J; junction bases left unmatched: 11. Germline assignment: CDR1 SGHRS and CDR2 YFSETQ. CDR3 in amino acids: CASSPGTAWGQPQHF. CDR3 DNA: TGCGCCAGCAGCCCAGGGACAGCATGGGGCCAGCCCCAGCATTTT.

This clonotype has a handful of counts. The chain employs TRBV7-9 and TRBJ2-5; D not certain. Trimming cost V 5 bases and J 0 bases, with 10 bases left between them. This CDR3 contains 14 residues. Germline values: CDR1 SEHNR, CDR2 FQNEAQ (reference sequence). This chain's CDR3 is CASSPGPYQETQYF. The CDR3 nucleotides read TGTGCCAGCAGCCCCGGGCCGTACCAAGAGACCCAGTACTTC.

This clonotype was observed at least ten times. In DNA, the CDR3 is TGTGCCAGCAGTCCCGGGGGGAGGGGGGGTGGCACAGATACGCAGTATTTT. It specifies CASSPGGRGGGTDTQYF. The chain joins TRBV7-2 to TRBJ2-3; maybe TRBD2 (7 bases). Germline CDR1 SGHTA, CDR2 FQGNSA. Trimming shortened V by 6 bases and J by 1 base, and 20 bases separated the two germline ends. The CDR3 is 17 amino acids.

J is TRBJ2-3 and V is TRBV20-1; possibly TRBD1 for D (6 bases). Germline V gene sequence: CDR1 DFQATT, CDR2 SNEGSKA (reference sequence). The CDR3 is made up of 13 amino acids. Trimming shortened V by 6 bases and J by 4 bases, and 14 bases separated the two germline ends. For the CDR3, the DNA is TGCAGTGCCCGCATCGCAGGGGCAGATACGCAGTATTTT. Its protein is CSARIAGADTQYF.